This T cell receptor beta chain was captured in a study of spatial heterogeneity in lung cancer (dated by TCRdb to between 2019 and 2020). The study in broad terms: Beta-chain transcripts were consistently detected in greater numbers than alpha-chain transcripts, which likely reflected higher beta-chain transcript abundance. A strong correlation was found between TCR transcript counts in tumor regions and a T cell transcriptional module score from matched bulk RNA-seq. In the raw uncorrected reads, each unique combination of TCR and UMI appeared on average more than ten times. In non-small cell lung cancer, the study quantitatively compared TCR alpha and beta repertoires across several tumor regions, matched nontumor lung, and blood. Nonsynonymous mutation counts, determined by whole-exome sequencing of tumor tissue, were related to features of the TCR repertoire. Both alpha and beta chains were TCR-sequenced in around 230 tumor regions, around 64 matched nontumor lung samples and roughly 54 PBMC samples obtained at surgery.

This clonotype is characterized as medium-sized (0.01 to 0.1%). Which antigen it targets is not known. No per-base quality is available; no much larger clone lies one base away. The CDR3 sequence holds 13 residues, the cysteine and phenylalanine included. Only the CDR3 DNA is retained, 39 bases long and in frame from the first base. A distance of 6 bases separates the germline ends of V and J, which lose 3 bases and 0 bases respectively. The germline V gene encodes CDR1 SGDLS and CDR2 YYNGEE. Study-wide findings and limitations: TCR-seq coverage of tumor T cells was estimated to be only approximately 7% for alpha chains and roughly 14% for beta chains. Additional single-cell paired TCR alpha and beta sequencing was considered necessary to confirm, at a functional level, the hypothesis that regional TCRs recognize regional mutations. The tumor nonsynonymous mutation count correlated with the number of expanded alpha and beta TCRs within the tumor. Counts of ubiquitous and regional expanded TCRs correlated with counts of ubiquitous and regional nonsynonymous mutations, respectively.

The library came from 5' RACE. Sequencing instrument: NextSeq 500. To allow correction of PCR and sequencing errors, the TCR library protocol tagged every TCR cDNA molecule with a unique molecular identifier. Turning to the authors' computational methods: Decombinator tools were used for TCR identification, UMI-based error correction and CDR3 extraction. Expanded TCRs were defined as those above a frequency of 2 per 1,000, corresponding to the top 1% of the tumor frequency distribution. Expanded tumor TCRs were classed as regional if statistically deemed absent (corrected P<0.05) from at least one tumor region, otherwise ubiquitous. Renyi diversity was computed with the R vegan package after each repertoire had been subsampled 100 times to 5,000 TCRs. To build CDR3 similarity networks, amino acid triplet string-kernel similarity was used, and CDR3s were connected when their pairwise similarity was above 0.82. TCRdb trimmed public reads at Q25 via fastp, called clones via MiXCR and kept in-frame beta chains. Rows are combined by CDR3 protein, so each entry shows the most common genes and DNA. For this entry, the V and J calls and clone size follow TCRdb and not the study's own pipeline. For this sample there are 5,500 to 8,500 distinct CDR3 sequences; less than 3.5% appear just once. Of the sample, 20% to 25% is held by the ten largest clones.

The sample's time point, from its label and the paper: sample taken at primary tumor resection. The donors were 70 or so patients from the lung TRACERx cohort who had early-stage, untreated non-small cell lung cancer. TCR sequencing used whole RNA extracted from tumor and nontumor lung tissue, or from cryopreserved PBMC samples, without cell sorting. A patient was chosen for TCR sequencing only when enough RNA was available from at least two tumor regions. A lung pathologist reviewed the tumor and adjacent nontumor lung specimens before the specimens were selected. This chain joins TRBV9 to TRBJ1-1, with the identity of the D gene unclear. This clonotype was sampled from a male donor with early-stage non-small cell lung cancer. Sequenced material: lung tumor tissue, taken at surgery. The DNA sequence is given as TGTGCCAGCAGCGCTTCAGTGAACACTGAAGCTTTCTTT. It encodes CASSASVNTEAFF.